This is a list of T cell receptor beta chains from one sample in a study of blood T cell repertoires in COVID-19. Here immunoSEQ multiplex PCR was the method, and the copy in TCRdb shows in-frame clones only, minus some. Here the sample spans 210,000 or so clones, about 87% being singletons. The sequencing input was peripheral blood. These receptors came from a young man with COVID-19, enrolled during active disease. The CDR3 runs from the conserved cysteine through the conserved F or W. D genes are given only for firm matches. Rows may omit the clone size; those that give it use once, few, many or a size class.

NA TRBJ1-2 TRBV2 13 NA CASSLGGFYGYTF TGTGCCAGCAGCTTGGGGGGGTTCTATGGCTACACCTTC
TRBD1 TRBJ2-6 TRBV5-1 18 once CASSSTWTGAAGANVLTF TGCGCCAGCAGCTCAACCTGGACAGGGGCGGCTGGGGCCAACGTCCTGACTTTC
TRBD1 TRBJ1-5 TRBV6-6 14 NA CASSQTGGTQPQHF TGTGCCAGCAGTCAAACAGGGGGCACCCAGCCCCAGCATTTT
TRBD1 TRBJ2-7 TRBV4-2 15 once CASSPQTGIAYEQYF TGTGCCAGCAGCCCTCAGACAGGGATTGCCTACGAGCAGTACTTC
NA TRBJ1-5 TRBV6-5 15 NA CASTLGPGLNQPQHF TGTGCCAGCACCCTTGGGCCAGGTCTAAATCAGCCCCAGCATTTT
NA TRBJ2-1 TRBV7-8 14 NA CASSLRAVYNEQFF TGTGCCAGCAGCTTACGAGCGGTTTACAATGAGCAGTTCTTC
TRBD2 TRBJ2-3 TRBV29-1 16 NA CSVEGELGGGADTQYF TGCAGCGTTGAAGGCGAGCTGGGGGGGGGAGCAGATACGCAGTATTTT
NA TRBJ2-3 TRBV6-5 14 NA CASSYFQSTDTQYF TGTGCCAGCAGTTACTTCCAGAGCACAGATACGCAGTATTTT
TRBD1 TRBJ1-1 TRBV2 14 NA CAPRRDRLNTEAFF TGTGCCCCCCGGCGGGACAGGCTGAACACTGAAGCTTTCTTT
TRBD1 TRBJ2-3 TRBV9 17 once CASSVDGTGIDWDTQYF TGTGCCAGCAGCGTAGATGGGACAGGGATAGATTGGGATACGCAGTATTTT
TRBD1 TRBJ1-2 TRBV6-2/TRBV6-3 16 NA CASSSDRDQSFYGYTF TGTGCCAGCAGTTCTGACAGGGACCAGTCTTTCTATGGCTACACCTTC
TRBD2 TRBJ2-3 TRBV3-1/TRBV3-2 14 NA CASSPGGAPDTQYF TGTGCCAGCAGCCCCGGGGGGGCCCCAGATACGCAGTATTTT
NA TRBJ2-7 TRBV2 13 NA CASRQGPIYEQYF TGTGCCAGCAGACAGGGACCGATCTACGAGCAGTACTTC
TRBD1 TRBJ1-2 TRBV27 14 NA CASSGQGPLNGYTF TGTGCCAGCAGTGGACAGGGGCCCCTGAATGGCTACACCTTC
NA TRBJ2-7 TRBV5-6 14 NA CASSLWGDPYEQYF TGTGCCAGCAGTCTATGGGGGGACCCCTACGAGCAGTACTTC
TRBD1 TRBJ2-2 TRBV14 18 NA CASSSRTGARANTGELFF TGTGCCAGCAGCTCGAGGACAGGGGCGCGCGCGAACACCGGGGAGCTGTTTTTT
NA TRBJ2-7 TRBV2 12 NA CASRDDKYEQYF TGTGCCAGCAGAGACGACAAGTACGAGCAGTACTTC
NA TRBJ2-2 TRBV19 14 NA CASRTPGAIGELFF TGTGCCAGTAGAACCCCAGGGGCAATCGGGGAGCTGTTTTTT
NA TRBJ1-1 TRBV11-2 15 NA CASQPSGGGDTEAFF TGTGCCAGCCAACCCTCCGGGGGGGGAGACACTGAAGCTTTCTTT